These 30 T cell receptor beta chains were all obtained from the same sample, sequenced in a study of shared clonotypes between healthy human individuals. TCRdb keeps only in-frame clones here, not all; method: immunoSEQ multiplex PCR. The table shows over a million clones, with about 98.5% occurring only once. The sequenced sample was naive CD4+ T cells sorted from blood. Subset defined: CD45RA+ positively selected. These receptors came from a man aged 25-40 years in good health.

The CDR3 DNA reads as TGTGCCAGCAGCCCCCCCTCTCTAGCGGACGAGCAGTTCTTC. This encodes CASSPPSLADEQFF. The chain combines TRBV13 with TRBJ2-1; 7 bases line up with TRBD2. The germline CDR1 and CDR2 sequences are PRHDT and FYEKMQ (reference sequence). The CDR3 spans 14 residues. V dropped 5 bases and J dropped 10; count of bases not matched to a gene: 11.

The chain has TRBV5-1 and TRBJ2-5; 14 bases map to TRBD2. The germline V gene encodes CDR1 SGHRS and CDR2 YFSETQ. V dropped 1 base and J dropped 4; count of bases not matched to a gene: 6. The CDR3 has 17 amino acids. The CDR3 DNA reads as TGCGCCAGCAGCTTGTCGGGACTAGCGGGAGTCGGAGAGACCCAGTACTTC. Protein sequence: CASSLSGLAGVGETQYF. Variable domain in full (rest from reference TRBV5-1 and TRBJ2-5): KAGVTQTPRYLIKTRGQQVTLSCSPISGHRSVSWYQQTPGQGLQFLFEYFSETQRNKGNFPGRFSGRQFSNSRSEMNVSTLELGDSALYLCASSLSGLAGVGETQYFGPGTRLLVL.

The chain has TRBV25-1 and TRBJ2-1; 8 bases are a match to TRBD1. The CDR3 consists of 15 residues. Germline trimming cut 2 bases from V and 3 bases from J; bases unmatched to any gene: 3. Germline V gives CDR1 MGHDK, CDR2 SYGVNS. The CDR3 DNA follows: TGTGCCAGCAGTGAAGCCGGGACAGGCTACAATGAGCAGTTCTTC. Its protein is CASSEAGTGYNEQFF.

The chain combines TRBV7-9 with TRBJ1-4; TRBD1 aligns across 8 bases. The V gene end was trimmed by 2 bases and the J gene end by 8 bases; junction bases not matched to a gene: 4. Per the germline V gene, CDR1 is SEHNR and CDR2 is FQNEAQ (reference sequence). The CDR3 runs 14 residues. CDR3 DNA sequence: TGTGCCAGCAGCTTAAGCAGGGGGCGAGAAAAACTGTTTTTT. As protein: CASSLSRGREKLFF.

The DNA of the CDR3 is TGTGCCAGCCTCTCCTCCTACGAGCAGTACTTC. Protein product: CASLSSYEQYF. The rearrangement links TRBV28 to TRBJ2-7; D is unresolved. The V gene's germline CDR1 is MDHEN and CDR2 SYDVKM. The CDR3 consists of 11 residues. Deletions cut 8 bases from V and 0 bases from J, with 5 bases between. Drawing the rest from reference TRBV28 and TRBJ2-7, the complete variable domain is DVKVTQSSRYLVKRTGEKVFLECVQDMDHENMFWYRQDPGLGLRLIYFSYDVKMKEKGDIPEGYSVSREKKERFSLILESASTNQTSMYLCASLSSYEQYFGPGTRLTVT.

This clone was found once. V gene TRBV30 combines with J gene TRBJ2-1; 11 bases are shared with TRBD2. This CDR3 has 20 residues. The V gene end was trimmed by 4 bases and the J gene end by 0 bases; junction bases not matched to a gene: 17. Germline values: CDR1 GTSNPN, CDR2 SVGIG (reference sequence). In DNA form, the CDR3 reads TGTGCCTGGACCCTAGGGGTTCTAGCGGGAGGACCGAGCTCCTACAATGAGCAGTTCTTC. Amino acids: CAWTLGVLAGGPSSYNEQFF.

The chain employs TRBV6-1 and TRBJ2-1; 7 bases agree with TRBD2. CDR1 is MNHNS, CDR2 SASEGT, per germline. CDR3 size: 15 residues. Losses at the gene ends were 7 bases for V and 7 bases for J; bases not matched to a gene: 13. CDR3 residues: CASTIRTRQSNEQFF. The CDR3, as DNA: TGTGCCAGCACGATAAGGACTAGACAGTCGAATGAGCAGTTCTTC.

V and J are TRBV5-1 and TRBJ2-7; TRBD1 is a possible D gene (6 bases). V was pared by 4 bases and J by 1 base, with 15 bases between. Looked up from germline, CDR1 is SGHRS and CDR2 is YFSETQ. This CDR3 is 15 amino acids long. The CDR3 here is CASSPQGPRSYEQYF. The DNA for the CDR3 is TGCGCCAGCAGCCCCCAGGGGCCGAGGTCCTACGAGCAGTACTTC. Supplemented by reference TRBV5-1 and TRBJ2-7, the full variable domain reads KAGVTQTPRYLIKTRGQQVTLSCSPISGHRSVSWYQQTPGQGLQFLFEYFSETQRNKGNFPGRFSGRQFSNSRSEMNVSTLELGDSALYLCASSPQGPRSYEQYFGPGTRLTVT.

This clone was recorded once. This rearrangement joins TRBV29-1 to TRBJ2-4; D ambiguous. V lost 5 bases and J lost 2, with 13 bases in between. From germline, CDR1 is SQVTM and CDR2 ANQGSEA. This CDR3 comprises 14 residues. The DNA of the CDR3 is TGCAGCGTTCAACCCCTTGTAACCAAAAACATTCAGTACTTC. This encodes CSVQPLVTKNIQYF.

This chain links TRBV19 with TRBJ2-1, with D possibly being TRBD2 (5 bases). Germline loops: CDR1 LNHDA, CDR2 SQIVND (reference sequence). The CDR3 is 13 amino acids. V gave up 3 bases and J gave up 6 bases, with 9 bases separating them. CDR3 region: CASSMRRGNEQFF. The CDR3 nucleotides are TGTGCCAGTAGTATGCGTCGGGGCAATGAGCAGTTCTTC.

The V and J genes are TRBV5-4 and TRBJ2-6; 8 bases match TRBD1. The germline CDR1 and CDR2 sequences are SGHNT and YYREEE (reference sequence). This CDR3 comprises 16 residues. With V trimmed by 0 bases and J by 2 bases, 1 base remained unmatched. CDR3 loop: CASSLDRGTGANVLTF. The CDR3 nucleotides are TGTGCCAGCAGCTTGGACAGGGGGACTGGGGCCAACGTCCTGACTTTC.

The gene calls are TRBV4-3 and TRBJ2-7, with D perhaps TRBD2 (5 bases). Trimming shortened V by 1 base and J by 3 bases, and 13 bases separated the two germline ends. This CDR3 has 15 residues. Germline CDR1 LGHNA, CDR2 YSLEER. Here the CDR3 DNA reads TGCGCCAGCAGCCAAGCCCAGGCTAGCCTCTACGAGCAGTACTTC. The encoded protein is CASSQAQASLYEQYF.

V is TRBV5-1 and J is TRBJ2-5; D is unclear. Trimming cost V 4 bases and J 0 bases, with 4 bases left between them. The CDR3 covers 12 residues. Germline V gene data show CDR1 as SGHRS and CDR2 as YFSETQ. The CDR3 DNA reads TGCGCCAGCAGCGCTTACCAAGAGACCCAGTACTTC. Translation gives CASSAYQETQYF.

This rearrangement joins TRBV7-3 to TRBJ2-3, with 8 bases aligning to TRBD1. CDR1 is SGHTA and CDR2 is FQGTGA in the germline V gene. The CDR3 covers 15 residues. Losses at the gene ends were 5 bases for V and 3 bases for J; bases not matched to a gene: 7. This CDR3 reads CASSPRTGRTDTQYF. The CDR3 region has the DNA TGTGCCAGCAGCCCCCGGACAGGGCGAACAGATACGCAGTATTTT.

As to this clone: Other DNA variants within this sample encode the same CDR3. The CDR3 region is CASGFGTGELFF. The CDR3 DNA reads as TGTGCTAGTGGTTTCGGCACCGGGGAGCTGTTTTTT. The rearrangement joins TRBV12-5 to TRBJ2-2; no clear D. The germline V and J ends were trimmed by 3 bases and 4 bases, with 3 bases remaining between them. Per the germline V gene, CDR1 is LGHNT and CDR2 is FRNRAP. CDR3 size: 12 residues.

V and J are TRBV25-1 and TRBJ2-1; 9 bases agree with TRBD2. Germline-derived CDR1 and CDR2 are MGHDK and SYGVNS. The CDR3 runs to 13 residues. The trim removed 7 bases at V and 8 bases at J, leaving 6 bases unmatched. Here the CDR3 DNA reads TGTGCCAGCATGGCGGGAGGGACCTATGAGCAGTTCTTC. Encoded protein: CASMAGGTYEQFF.

V gene TRBV6-5 combines with J gene TRBJ1-2; D may be TRBD1 (6 bases). Germline assignment: CDR1 MNHEY and CDR2 SVGAGI. The CDR3 is made up of 12 amino acids. V lost 4 bases and J lost 8, with 11 bases in between. The CDR3 DNA reads TGTGCCAGCAGTTCGCCGGACAGAGGCTACACCTTC. Translation gives CASSSPDRGYTF.

The chain is built from TRBV5-1 and TRBJ1-1, with 7 nucleotides matching TRBD1. V lost 1 base, J lost 4 bases, and 4 bases stayed unmatched. Germline V gene lookup returns CDR1 SGHRS and CDR2 YFSETQ. The CDR3 has 14 amino acids. CDR3 sequence: CASSLTGVATEAFF. Written as DNA, the CDR3 is TGCGCCAGCAGCTTGACAGGGGTGGCCACTGAAGCTTTCTTT. Full variable domain (rest looked up from reference TRBV5-1 and TRBJ1-1): KAGVTQTPRYLIKTRGQQVTLSCSPISGHRSVSWYQQTPGQGLQFLFEYFSETQRNKGNFPGRFSGRQFSNSRSEMNVSTLELGDSALYLCASSLTGVATEAFFGQGTRLTVV.

The genes are TRBV5-4 and TRBJ2-7; D unclear. V was pared by 4 bases and J by 0 bases, with 11 bases between. CDR3 length: 14 residues. CDR1 SGHNT and CDR2 YYREEE come from the germline V gene (reference sequence). The CDR3 sequence: CASSPDLRSYEQYF. CDR3 bases: TGTGCCAGCAGCCCTGACTTACGCTCCTACGAGCAGTACTTC.

This chain uses TRBV2 with TRBJ2-2; 7 nucleotides align to TRBD1. The CDR3 totals 14 residues. The J segment lost 1 base and the V segment lost 10 bases, leaving 6 bases of the junction unmatched. Germline-derived CDR1 and CDR2 are SNHLY and FYNNEI. Written as DNA, the CDR3 is TGTGCCACCTCGGGACAGTTGAACACCGGGGAGCTGTTTTTT. It codes for CATSGQLNTGELFF.

This clone was seen a single time. The chain uses TRBV30 and TRBJ2-7; unclear D gene. V lost 2 bases and J lost 9, with 23 bases in between. The CDR3 has 15 residues. Germline assignment: CDR1 GTSNPN and CDR2 SVGIG (reference sequence). The CDR3 coding sequence is TGTGCCTGGAGTACCAGTAACAAGCCGATTAACGGGCAGTACTTC. Translated: CAWSTSNKPINGQYF.

In its sample, this clone was seen once. Here the CDR3 reads CASSSDWGLFYEQYF. The CDR3 DNA reads TGCGCCAGCAGCTCGGATTGGGGACTGTTCTACGAGCAGTACTTC. This chain uses TRBV4-1 with TRBJ2-7; the D gene is possibly TRBD2 (6 bases). The CDR3 spans 15 residues. Trimming cost V 5 bases and J 3 bases, with 17 bases left between them. Germline values: CDR1 MGHRA, CDR2 YSYEKL.

The chain combines TRBV29-1 with TRBJ1-1; D is uncertain. CDR3 length: 12 amino acids. V was cut by 4 bases and J by 0 bases, with 6 bases left in between. Germline values: CDR1 SQVTM, CDR2 ANQGSEA. CDR3 amino acids: CSVGSLNTEAFF. The CDR3 coding sequence is TGCAGCGTTGGCAGCTTGAACACTGAAGCTTTCTTT.

V usage is TRBV5-6 and J usage is TRBJ2-3; the match to TRBD2 covers 14 bases. V lost 2 bases to trimming and J lost 0 bases; unmatched junction nucleotides: 8. The germline V gene has CDR1 SGHDT and CDR2 YYEEEE. The CDR3 is 19 amino acids. Here the CDR3 reads CASSLRTSGRPLSTDTQYF. CDR3 bases: TGTGCCAGCAGCTTAAGGACTAGCGGGAGGCCCCTTAGCACAGATACGCAGTATTTT.

This clone was seen just once. This chain joins TRBV9 and TRBJ2-1; no firm D call. Per germline, CDR1 SGDLS and CDR2 YYNGEE. The CDR3 is 14 amino acids. V was cut by 2 bases and J by 5 bases, with 11 bases left in between. The CDR3 bases are TGTGCCAGCAGCGTCCGGGTCTCAGACAATGAGCAGTTCTTC. Translated, it gives CASSVRVSDNEQFF.

This rearrangement joins TRBV5-1 to TRBJ2-3; TRBD2 matches 9 bases. In germline, CDR1 is SGHRS, CDR2 YFSETQ. This CDR3 is 16 amino acids long. V was clipped by 6 bases and J by 5 bases; unmatched bases: 13. This chain's CDR3 is CASKARLAGTEDTQYF. In DNA form, the CDR3 reads TGCGCCAGCAAGGCGCGGCTAGCGGGGACAGAAGATACGCAGTATTTT.

This chain joins TRBV11-2 and TRBJ2-7; TRBD1 matches at 9 bases. Germline assignment: CDR1 SGHAT and CDR2 FQNNGV. The CDR3 extends over 15 amino acids. V lost 3 bases to trimming and J lost 7 bases; unmatched junction nucleotides: 10. The CDR3 coding sequence is TGTGCCAGCAGCTTGACTTTGGGACAGGGATTGGAGCAGTACTTC. This encodes CASSLTLGQGLEQYF. Based on the CDR3 plus reference TRBV11-2 and TRBJ2-7, the full variable domain is EAGVAQSPRYKIIEKRQSVAFWCNPISGHATLYWYQQILGQGPKLLIQFQNNGVVDDSQLPKDRFSAERLKGVDSTLKIQPAKLEDSAVYLCASSLTLGQGLEQYFGPGTRLTVT.

In the case of this clone: Other DNA sequences in the sample encode the same CDR3. The rearrangement joins TRBV6-5 to TRBJ2-3, with D unresolved. In germline, CDR1 is MNHEY, CDR2 SVGAGI. Trimming cost V 6 bases and J 3 bases, with 4 bases left between them. The CDR3 totals 11 residues. As DNA, the CDR3 is TGTGCCAGCAGGATAACAGATACGCAGTATTTT. Translating gives CASRITDTQYF.

The chain employs TRBV9 and TRBJ2-1; D may be TRBD2 (6 bases). V dropped 0 bases and J dropped 11 bases, with 12 bases sitting between them. CDR3 length equals 13 residues. Germline CDR1 is SGDLS and CDR2 is YYNGEE. CDR3 sequence: CASSVGLREKQFF. As DNA, the CDR3 is TGTGCCAGCAGCGTAGGTCTTCGGGAGAAGCAGTTCTTC.

The rearrangement uses TRBV28 and TRBJ1-5; D may be TRBD1 (6 bases). Germline CDR1 and CDR2: MDHEN and SYDVKM. This CDR3 contains 12 residues. The germline V and J ends were trimmed by 3 bases and 10 bases, with 10 bases remaining between them. CDR3: CASSFQQGPQHF. In DNA, the CDR3 is TGTGCCAGCAGTTTCCAACAGGGACCCCAGCATTTT.